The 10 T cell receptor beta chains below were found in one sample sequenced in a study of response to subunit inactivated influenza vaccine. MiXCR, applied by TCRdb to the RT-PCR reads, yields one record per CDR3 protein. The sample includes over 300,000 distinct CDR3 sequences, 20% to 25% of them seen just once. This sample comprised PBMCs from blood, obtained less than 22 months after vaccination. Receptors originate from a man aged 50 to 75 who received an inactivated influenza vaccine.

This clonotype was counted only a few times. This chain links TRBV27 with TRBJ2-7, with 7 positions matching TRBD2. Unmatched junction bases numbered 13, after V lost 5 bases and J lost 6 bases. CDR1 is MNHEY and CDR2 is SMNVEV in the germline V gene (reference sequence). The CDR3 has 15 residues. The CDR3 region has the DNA TGTGCCAGCAGTCCCCTCGGGCCAGGGACTACCGAGCAGTACTTC. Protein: CASSPLGPGTTEQYF.

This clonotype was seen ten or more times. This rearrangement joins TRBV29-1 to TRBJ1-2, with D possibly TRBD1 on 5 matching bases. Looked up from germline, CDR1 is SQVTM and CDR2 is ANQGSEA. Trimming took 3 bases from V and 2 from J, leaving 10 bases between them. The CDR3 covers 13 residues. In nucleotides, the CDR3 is TGCAGCGTTGACCACAGGTCCAACTATGGCTACACCTTC. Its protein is CSVDHRSNYGYTF. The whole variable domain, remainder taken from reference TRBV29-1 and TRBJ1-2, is SAVISQKPSRDICQRGTSLTIQCQVDSQVTMMFWYRQQPGQSLTLIATANQGSEATYESGFVIDKFPISRPNLTFSTLTVSNMSPEDSSIYLCSVDHRSNYGYTFGSGTRLTVV.

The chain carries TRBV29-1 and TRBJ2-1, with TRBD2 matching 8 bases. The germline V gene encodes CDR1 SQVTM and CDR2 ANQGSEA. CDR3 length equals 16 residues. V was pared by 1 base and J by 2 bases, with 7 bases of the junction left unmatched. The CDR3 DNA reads TGCAGCGTTGAAGGGCTAGCGGGCACCCCCTACAATGAGCAGTTCTTC. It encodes CSVEGLAGTPYNEQFF.

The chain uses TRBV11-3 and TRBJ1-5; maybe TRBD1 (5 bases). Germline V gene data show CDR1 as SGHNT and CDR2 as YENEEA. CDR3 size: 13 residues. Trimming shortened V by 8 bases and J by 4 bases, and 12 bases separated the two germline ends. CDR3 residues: CASHGTENQPQHF. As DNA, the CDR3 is TGTGCCAGCCACGGGACGGAAAATCAGCCCCAGCATTTT. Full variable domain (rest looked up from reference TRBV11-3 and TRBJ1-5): EAGVVQSPRYKIIEKKQPVAFWCNPISGHNTLYWYLQNLGQGPELLIRYENEEAVDDSQLPKDRFSAERLKGVDSTLKIQPAELGDSAVYLCASHGTENQPQHFGDGTRLSIL.

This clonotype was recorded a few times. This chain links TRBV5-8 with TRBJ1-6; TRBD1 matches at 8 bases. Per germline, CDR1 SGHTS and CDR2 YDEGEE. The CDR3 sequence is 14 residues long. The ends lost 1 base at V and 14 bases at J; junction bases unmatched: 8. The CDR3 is CASSLLQGAKALHF. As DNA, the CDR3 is TGTGCCAGCAGCTTGTTGCAGGGGGCGAAGGCCCTCCACTTT.

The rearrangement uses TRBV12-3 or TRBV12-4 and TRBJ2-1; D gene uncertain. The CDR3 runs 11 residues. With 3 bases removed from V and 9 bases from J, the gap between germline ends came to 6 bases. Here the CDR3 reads CASSFGSEQFF. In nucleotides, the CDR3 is TGTGCCAGCAGTTTTGGAAGTGAGCAGTTCTTC.

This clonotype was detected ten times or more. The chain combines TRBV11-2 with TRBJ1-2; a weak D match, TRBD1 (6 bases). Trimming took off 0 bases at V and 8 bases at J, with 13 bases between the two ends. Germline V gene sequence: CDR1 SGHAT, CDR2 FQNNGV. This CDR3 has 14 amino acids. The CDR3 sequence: CASSLEPGARGYTF. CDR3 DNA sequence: TGTGCCAGCAGCTTAGAGCCGGGGGCGCGGGGCTACACCTTC.

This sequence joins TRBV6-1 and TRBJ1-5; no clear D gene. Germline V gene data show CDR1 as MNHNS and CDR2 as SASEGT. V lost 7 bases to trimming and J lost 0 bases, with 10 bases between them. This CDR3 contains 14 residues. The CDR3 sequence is CASTSVGSNQPQHF. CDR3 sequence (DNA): TGTGCCAGCACCTCGGTGGGTAGCAATCAGCCCCAGCATTTT.

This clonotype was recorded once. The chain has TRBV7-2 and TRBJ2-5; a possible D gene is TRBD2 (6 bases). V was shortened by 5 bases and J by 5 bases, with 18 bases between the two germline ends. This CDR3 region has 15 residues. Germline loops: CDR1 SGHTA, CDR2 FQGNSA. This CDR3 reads CASSLRGRSGETQYF. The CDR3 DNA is TGTGCCAGCAGCCTTCGTGGGAGGTCCGGGGAGACCCAGTACTTC.

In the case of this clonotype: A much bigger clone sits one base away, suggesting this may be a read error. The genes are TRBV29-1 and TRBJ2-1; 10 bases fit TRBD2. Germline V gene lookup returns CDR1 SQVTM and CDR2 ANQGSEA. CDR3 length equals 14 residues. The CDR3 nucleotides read TGCAGCGTTGTCCTGGGACTAGCGAGGAATGAGCTGTTCTTC. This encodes CSVVLGLARNELFF.